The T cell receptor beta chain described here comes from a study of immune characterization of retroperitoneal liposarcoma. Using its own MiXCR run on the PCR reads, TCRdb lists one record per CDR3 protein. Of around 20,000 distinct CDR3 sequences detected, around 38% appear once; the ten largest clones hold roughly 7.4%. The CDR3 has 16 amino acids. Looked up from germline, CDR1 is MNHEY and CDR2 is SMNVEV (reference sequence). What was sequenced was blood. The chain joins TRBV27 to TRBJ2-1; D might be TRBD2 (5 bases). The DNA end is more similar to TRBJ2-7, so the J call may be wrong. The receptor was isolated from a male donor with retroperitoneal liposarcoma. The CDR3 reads CASSLEPASSYNEQYF. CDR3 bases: TGTGCCAGCAGTTTAGAGCCAGCTAGCTCCTACAATGAGCAGTACTTC.